Reported below is one T cell receptor (beta chain). This entry belongs to a study of blood T cell repertoires in COVID-19. About the research overall: Sites across the United States, Italy and Spain contributed samples from acute and convalescent COVID-19. In each case, the material was cDNA or gDNA derived from T cells, B-cell-depleted T cells, or PBMCs.

This CDR3 is 15 amino acids long. The V gene lost 5 bases and the J gene lost 1 base, with 15 bases spanning the gap. Germline V gives CDR1 SGHRS, CDR2 YFSETQ. In the authors' workflow: For nucleated cells, counts were estimated from reference gene primer amplification. Assay used: immunoSEQ multiplex PCR; TCRdb lists only in-frame clones, some missing. D and trimming come from the DNA, and the V and J calls and clone size come from that table. The data contain about 100,000 clones, roughly nine tenths of them seen just once; the ten biggest clones take up roughly 1.9%. This sequence was found in a man aged 50 to 59 with active COVID-19. The chain combines TRBV5-1 with TRBJ2-5; D may be TRBD1 (6 bases). The sequencing input was peripheral blood. CDR3 region: CASSSLGQPQETQYF. CDR3 sequence (DNA): TGCGCCAGCAGTTCCCTCGGACAGCCCCAAGAGACCCAGTACTTC.